This TCR beta chain was found in a study of tumor and adjacent non-tumor tissue in lung cancer. Whole-study context: Aged about 30 to 76 years, patients included under 13 men and several women with stage I to III disease. General study findings and limits: Shorter survival was associated with higher TCR diversity in tumors. Significantly higher TCR diversity was found in tumor than normal lung.

Three rounds of nested PCR, following a modified ARM-PCR protocol, produced the TCRbeta library. TCRdb ran MiXCR on the multiplex PCR reads and lists one entry per CDR3 protein. This sample has around 200,000 distinct CDR3 sequences, with about 71% found just once. Germline V gene lookup returns CDR1 DFQATT and CDR2 SNEGSKA (reference sequence). Between the trimmed V and J ends, which lost 1 base and 0 bases, there was a span of 14 bases. The CDR3 length is 16 residues. The template was RNA from unsorted bulk tissue. Concerning this clonotype itself: Its antigen remains unknown.

The clonotype comes from a man aged 55 to 69 with non-small cell lung cancer. This chain uses TRBV20-1 with TRBJ2-3; D perhaps matches TRBD2 (6 bases). The sample comprised lung tumor tissue. For the CDR3, the DNA is TGCAGTGCTAGAGGTTCCTACGGGAGTAGCACAGATACGCAGTATTTT. It yields the protein CSARGSYGSSTDTQYF.